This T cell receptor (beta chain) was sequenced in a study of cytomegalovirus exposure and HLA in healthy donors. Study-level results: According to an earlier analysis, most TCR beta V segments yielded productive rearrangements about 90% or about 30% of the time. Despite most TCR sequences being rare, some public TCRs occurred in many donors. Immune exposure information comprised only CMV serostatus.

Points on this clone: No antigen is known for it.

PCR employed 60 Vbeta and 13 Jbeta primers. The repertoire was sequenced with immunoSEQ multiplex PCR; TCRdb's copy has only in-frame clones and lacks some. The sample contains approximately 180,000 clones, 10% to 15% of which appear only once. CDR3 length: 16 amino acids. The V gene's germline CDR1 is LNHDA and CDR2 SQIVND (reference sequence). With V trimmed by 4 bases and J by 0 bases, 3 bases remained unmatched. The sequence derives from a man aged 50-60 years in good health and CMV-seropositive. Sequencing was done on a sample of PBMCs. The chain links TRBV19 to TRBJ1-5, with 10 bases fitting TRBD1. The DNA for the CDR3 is TGTGCCAGTAGTACGGGGACAGGGGCTAGCAATCAGCCCCAGCATTTT. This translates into CASSTGTGASNQPQHF.